This T cell receptor beta chain was observed in a study of cytomegalovirus exposure and HLA in healthy donors. As for the study in general: An analysis done earlier identified roughly 120 million unique TCR beta sequences from about 179 million T cells. Study-wide points: There was a cluster of highly shared sequence variants that was likely a sequencing artifact.

The PCR made use of 60 Vbeta and 13 Jbeta primers. Clones were sequenced by immunoSEQ multiplex PCR, and TCRdb holds only the in-frame ones, with some missing. The sample holds about 200,000 clones, about three quarters seen once. Germline CDR1 is SGHNT and CDR2 is YYREEE (reference sequence). There are 15 residues in the CDR3. V gave up 0 bases and J gave up 7 bases, with 16 bases separating them. This clone has just a few counts. Its matching antigen is unknown. Sequenced: PBMCs. This receptor was identified in a man in his forties in good health and CMV-seronegative. J is TRBJ1-2 and V is TRBV5-4, with D possibly matching TRBD1 (6 bases). The CDR3 sequence is CASSLVSGAAGGYTF. The CDR3 nucleotides read TGTGCCAGCAGCTTGGTGTCAGGGGCTGCCGGTGGCTACACCTTC.